These T cell receptor beta chains were read from a single sample in a study of T-cell memory formation after mild COVID-19. TCRdb processed the 5' RACE reads anew with MiXCR; each CDR3 protein has one entry. The sample lists 550,000 to 600,000 distinct CDR3 sequences, 15% to 20% occurring once. The sequenced sample was PBMCs or a T cell subset sorted from them (not recorded which). These receptors were taken from an adult woman who had mild COVID-19 (a few samples of this study predate the infection). Cell type and time point are not known. Each CDR3 is given without its conserved first and last residue. Each record gives: V gene, J gene, CDR3 protein.

>TRBV7-9|TRBJ2-5
ASSSGRGREETQY
>TRBV15|TRBJ1-1
ATSRELGALEEAF
>TRBV4-3|TRBJ2-1
ASSQGSATQSYNEQF
>TRBV24-1|TRBJ2-3
ATSDPNTDTQY
>TRBV12-3/TRBV12-4|TRBJ2-2
ASSSPRRSNTGELF
>TRBV25-1|TRBJ1-6
ASAAGYDSPLH
>TRBV6-2/TRBV6-3|TRBJ2-1
ASSYGWRSYNEQF
>TRBV6-6|TRBJ1-1
ASSYSEADTEAF
>TRBV5-1|TRBJ1-2
ASSPSQGGLSYGYT
>TRBV5-1|TRBJ2-3
ASRPTGGRGTDTQY
>TRBV11-3|TRBJ2-3
ASSPTSGVDTDTQY
>TRBV7-9|TRBJ2-1
ASSQGQVVRNEQF
>TRBV7-8|TRBJ2-1
ASSSLRSYNEQF
>TRBV30|TRBJ2-1
AWSSRYEQF
>TRBV5-1|TRBJ2-5
ASSLAGTSGKETQY
>TRBV7-3|TRBJ2-1
ASSFGNRGGEQF
>TRBV20-1|TRBJ1-5
SARGYSNQPQH
>TRBV5-1|TRBJ2-3
ASSQGLAAIDTQY
>TRBV12-3/TRBV12-4|TRBJ1-1
ASSFWVGGTEAF
>TRBV27|TRBJ2-3
ASSFSARRGSTDTQY
>TRBV19|TRBJ2-7
ASSIYGNYEQY
>TRBV9|TRBJ2-1
ASSAPGRTGVSYNEQF
>TRBV11-2|TRBJ2-1
ASSLEDSTSGRRYNEQF
>TRBV5-1|TRBJ1-4
ASSLNTGPNEKLF
>TRBV12-3/TRBV12-4|TRBJ2-2
ASSTARQEMNTGELF
>TRBV10-2|TRBJ2-4
ASSGWAKNIQY
>TRBV7-8|TRBJ2-7
ASSARDSLYYEQY
>TRBV12-3/TRBV12-4|TRBJ2-7
ASSFRYDEQY
>TRBV12-3/TRBV12-4|TRBJ2-1
ASTLEGPYNEQF
>TRBV7-2|TRBJ1-3
ASSLGEGGAGYTIY
>TRBV9|TRBJ2-1
ASSPGGYGTSPYNEQF
>TRBV9|TRBJ1-1
ASSVDDWGGAF
>TRBV24-1|TRBJ1-5
ATSSPTSNQPQH
>TRBV29-1|TRBJ2-3
SVGATGGTDTQY
>TRBV5-4|TRBJ2-7
ASSWGQGALGEQY
>TRBV27|TRBJ2-5
ASSFLQGGLETQY
>TRBV5-1|TRBJ1-6
ASSLDRVTPLH
>TRBV12-3/TRBV12-4|TRBJ2-1
ASTPWEVNNEQF
>TRBV12-3/TRBV12-4|TRBJ2-7
ASSQDTYYEQY
>TRBV4-1|TRBJ2-1
ASQQVGSYNEQF
>TRBV12-3/TRBV12-4|TRBJ1-5
ASRQGAALSQPQH
>TRBV18|TRBJ2-7
ASSPREGLAGVYEQY
>TRBV5-1|TRBJ2-1
ASSTTSGRVGPNEQF
>TRBV4-3|TRBJ1-4
ASSRGTVGEKLF
>TRBV12-3/TRBV12-4|TRBJ2-1
ASSSEGLAGGDYNEQF
>TRBV5-1|TRBJ1-5
ASSAGQGGSQPQH
>TRBV6-6|TRBJ2-3
ASSSIASTDTQY
>TRBV27|TRBJ2-5
ASSPDYFQETQY
>TRBV10-3|TRBJ2-7
AISESTNRKERQY
>TRBV12-3/TRBV12-4|TRBJ2-2
ASVGQGRTGELF
>TRBV19|TRBJ1-5
ASSIVGASNQPQH
>TRBV7-9|TRBJ2-7
ASSSGQFYEQY